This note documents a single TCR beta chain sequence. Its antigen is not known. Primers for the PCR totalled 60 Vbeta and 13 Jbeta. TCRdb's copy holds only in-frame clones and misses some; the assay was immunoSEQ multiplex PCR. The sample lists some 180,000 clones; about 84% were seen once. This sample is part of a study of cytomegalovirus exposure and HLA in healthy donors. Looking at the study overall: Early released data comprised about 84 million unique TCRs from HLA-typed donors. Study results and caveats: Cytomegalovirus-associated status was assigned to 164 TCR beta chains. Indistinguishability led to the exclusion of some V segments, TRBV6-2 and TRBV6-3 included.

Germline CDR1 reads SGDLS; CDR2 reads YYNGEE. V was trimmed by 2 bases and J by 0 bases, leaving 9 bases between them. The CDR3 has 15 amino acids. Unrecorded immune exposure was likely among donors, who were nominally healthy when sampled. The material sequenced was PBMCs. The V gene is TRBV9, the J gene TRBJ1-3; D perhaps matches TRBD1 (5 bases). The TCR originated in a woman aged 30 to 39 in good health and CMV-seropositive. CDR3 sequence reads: CASSVDRASGNTIYF. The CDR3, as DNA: TGTGCCAGCAGCGTCGACAGAGCCTCTGGAAACACCATATATTTT. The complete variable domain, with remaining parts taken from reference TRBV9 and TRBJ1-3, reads DSGVTQTPKHLITATGQRVTLRCSPRSGDLSVYWYQQSLDQGLQFLIQYYNGEERAKGNILERFSAQQFPDLHSELNLSSLELGDSALYFCASSVDRASGNTIYFGEGSWLTVV.